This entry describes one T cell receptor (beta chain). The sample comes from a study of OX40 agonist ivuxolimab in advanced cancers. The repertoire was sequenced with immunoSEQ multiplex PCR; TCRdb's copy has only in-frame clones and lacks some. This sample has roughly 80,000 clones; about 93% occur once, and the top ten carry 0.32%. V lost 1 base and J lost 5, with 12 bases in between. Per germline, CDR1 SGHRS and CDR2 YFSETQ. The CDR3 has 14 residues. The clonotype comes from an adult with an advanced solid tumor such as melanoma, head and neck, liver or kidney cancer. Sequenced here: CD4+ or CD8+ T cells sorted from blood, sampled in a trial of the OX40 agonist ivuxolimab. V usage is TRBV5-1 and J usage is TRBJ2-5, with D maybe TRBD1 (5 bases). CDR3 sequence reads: CASSLTGAGETQYF. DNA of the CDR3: TGCGCCAGCAGCTTGACGGGTGCAGGGGAGACCCAGTACTTC.